Below are 10 T cell receptor beta chains sequenced from a single sample in a study of blood T cells in healthy people across ages. A second PCR of roughly 7 to 11 cycles used a sample-barcoded 5' primer and a J-beta primer mix. One entry per CDR3 protein results from TCRdb running MiXCR on the 5' RACE reads. This repertoire shows about 1.5 million distinct CDR3 sequences, 35% to 45% found once; its top ten account for 4%. Sequencing input: blood. These receptors originate from a woman between 18 and 29 years old in good health.

The CDR3 loop is CASSLPVTDTQYF. CDR3 coding DNA: TGTGCCAGCAGCTTACCGGTGACAGATACGCAGTATTTT. The chain has TRBV7-2 and TRBJ2-3; D unresolved. V was shortened by 2 bases and J by 3 bases, with 6 bases between the two germline ends. Per the germline V gene, CDR1 is SGHTA and CDR2 is FQGNSA. CDR3 length equals 13 residues.

On this clonotype: Germline and junction disagree at one end, which may indicate a read error. V gene TRBV15 combines with J gene TRBJ2-3; tentative D call: TRBD1 (6 bases). The germline CDR1 and CDR2 sequences are LNHNV and YYDKDF (reference sequence). The CDR3 consists of 15 residues. The CDR3 DNA reads TGTGCCACCAAATCCGACAGGACGGTCACAAATACGCAGTATTTT. This translates into CATKSDRTVTNTQYF.

The V gene is TRBV7-2, the J gene TRBJ2-3; 10 bases agree with TRBD2. The J segment lost 2 bases and the V segment lost 3 bases, leaving 8 bases of the junction unmatched. This CDR3 is 17 amino acids long. Germline values: CDR1 SGHTA, CDR2 FQGNSA. This chain's CDR3 is CASSFYRTSGYTDTQYF. The CDR3 nucleotides read TGTGCCAGCAGCTTCTATCGGACTAGCGGTTACACAGATACGCAGTATTTT.

The genes are TRBV5-1 and TRBJ2-4, with 10 nucleotides matching TRBD1. The last part of the DNA fits TRBJ2-7 better; the J call may be wrong. The V gene's germline CDR1 is SGHRS and CDR2 YFSETQ. The CDR3 loop spans 16 amino acids. The chain's CDR3 is CASSPSGTGAGYEQYF. The CDR3 DNA reads TGCGCCAGCAGCCCCTCTGGGACAGGGGCCGGTTACGAGCAGTACTTC.

This sequence joins TRBV7-9 and TRBJ2-7; TRBD1 is a possible D gene (5 bases). The V and J ends lost 5 bases and 3 bases respectively, with 14 bases between them. The CDR3 has 14 amino acids. Germline V gene sequence: CDR1 SEHNR, CDR2 FQNEAQ (reference sequence). In nucleotides, the CDR3 is TGTGCCAGCAGCAAAACAGGTGGTTTCTACGAGCAGTACTTC. This gives the protein CASSKTGGFYEQYF.

V and J are TRBV12-3 or TRBV12-4 and TRBJ1-2; 10 bases are a match to TRBD1. This CDR3 comprises 15 residues. Trimming at V came to 4 bases and at J to 4 bases, leaving 6 bases not matched to a gene. The DNA of the CDR3 is TGTGCCAGCAGTTCGACAGGGGGCGGCGGCTATGGCTACACCTTC. Its translation is CASSSTGGGGYGYTF.

This sequence joins TRBV3-1 and TRBJ1-2; TRBD1 might be the D (5 bases). The length of the CDR3 is 13 residues. Trimming took off 8 bases at V and 2 bases at J, with 12 bases between the two ends. The germline CDR1 and CDR2 sequences are LGHDT and YNNKEL (reference sequence). In DNA form, the CDR3 reads TGTGCCAGCCTGGGCGGGGGAAACTATGGCTACACCTTC. It yields the protein CASLGGGNYGYTF.

This clonotype has just a few counts. J is TRBJ2-4 and V is TRBV6-6; TRBD1 is a possible D gene (6 bases). TRBJ2-7 explains the end of the DNA better; the J call may be wrong. Germline CDR1 reads MNHNY; CDR2 reads SVGAGI (reference sequence). CDR3 length: 14 amino acids. The CDR3 reads CASSRRQVIYEQYF. The CDR3 DNA reads TGTGCCAGCAGTCGAAGACAGGTCATCTACGAGCAGTACTTC.

Comments on this clonotype: The junction does not match germline at one end; this may be a read error. The J gene is TRBJ1-1, the V gene TRBV14; D ambiguous. The CDR3 runs to 14 residues. Germline CDR1 is SGHDN and CDR2 is FVKESK. The chain's CDR3 is CSSSLPGLNTEAFF. In DNA, the CDR3 is TGTTCCAGCAGCCTTCCGGGCCTTAACACTGAAGCTTTCTTT.

A few counts support this clonotype. This sequence joins TRBV6-2 or TRBV6-3 and TRBJ1-5, with no clear D. The CDR3 extends over 14 amino acids. The V gene's germline CDR1 is MNHEY and CDR2 SVGEGT. V lost 4 bases and J lost 4, with 11 bases in between. CDR3 loop: CASSSFQVNQPQHF. The CDR3 nucleotides read TGTGCCAGCAGTTCTTTTCAGGTTAATCAGCCCCAGCATTTT.